The clone carrying this T cell receptor beta chain was recorded once. No antigen is known for it. The sample originates from a study of post-analysis software for immune sequencing data. Study as a whole: Relapsing-remitting, secondary progressive and progressive-relapsing multiple sclerosis were all included among the disease courses.

Study-wide results and caveats: Patients carried several TRBV segments more frequently than controls did, and TRBV5-6, TRBV5-1 and TRBV20-1 were among them. There was significantly lower normalized Chao1 diversity in multiple sclerosis patients than in controls.

Unique molecular identifiers were present in the TCR beta cDNA libraries. It was from roughly 1 to 10 million T cells that about 500,000 cDNA molecules came. TCRdb itself ran the PCR reads through MiXCR, one entry per CDR3 protein. The sample carries about 820,000 distinct CDR3 sequences, about 53% recorded once. CDR1 is MNHEY, CDR2 SMNVEV, per germline (reference sequence). The CDR3 has 12 amino acids. V was shortened by 8 bases and J by 6 bases, with 11 bases between the two germline ends. The material sequenced was blood. The rearrangement joins TRBV27 to TRBJ1-5; no reliable D call. The clonotype was recovered from a girl aged 5 to 17 with multiple sclerosis. CDR3 sequence: CASPAGGQPQHF. In DNA form, the CDR3 reads TGTGCCAGCCCCGCGGGAGGTCAGCCCCAGCATTTT.